This entry describes one TCR beta chain. The data originate from a study of identical twins. V gave up 5 bases and J gave up 5 bases; unmatched junction bases: 13. The CDR3 runs to 17 residues. The V gene's germline CDR1 is SEHNR and CDR2 FQNEAQ (reference sequence). Donors were all healthy Caucasians. TCRdb reprocessed the 5' RACE reads via MiXCR and lists one record per CDR3 protein. Of 650,000 to 800,000 distinct CDR3 sequences listed, more than 6.5% were seen once; the top ten hold roughly 0.9%. These data are also associated with another study on yellow fever vaccine responses in identical twins.

The sequenced sample was PBMCs. This chain joins TRBV7-9 and TRBJ2-2; 8 bases match TRBD2. This TCR derives from a woman younger than 30 in good health. CDR3 amino acids: CASSHLQRGHLTGELFF. CDR3 nucleotide sequence: TGTGCCAGCAGCCACCTTCAGCGGGGGCACCTAACCGGGGAGCTGTTTTTT.